The T cell receptor beta chain described here comes from a study of blood T cell repertoires in COVID-19. Study-level background: Sources were T cells, B-cell-depleted T cells, or PBMCs; the material itself was cDNA or gDNA.

Original processing notes: Amplification from reference gene primers served as the basis for estimated nucleated cell counts. TCRdb keeps only in-frame clones here, not all; method: immunoSEQ multiplex PCR. D and trimming come from the DNA, and the V and J calls and clone size come from that table. The sample contains under 70,000 clones, around nine tenths of which appear only once. V lost 3 bases and J 4 bases, leaving 9 bases between the germline ends. CDR1 and CDR2 from the germline V gene are SGHNT and YENEEA. CDR3 size: 13 residues. The source material was peripheral blood. This clonotype was sampled from a woman aged 18 to 35 with acute or convalescent COVID-19. V and J are TRBV11-3 and TRBJ1-2; D uncertain. The CDR3 loop is CASSLRQIYGYTF. CDR3 DNA: TGTGCCAGCAGCTTGAGGCAGATCTATGGCTACACCTTC.